These T cell receptor beta chains were read from a single sample in a study of beta chain features in type 1 diabetes. TCRdb keeps only in-frame clones here, not all; method: immunoSEQ multiplex PCR. The sample lists around 260,000 clones; roughly 25% were seen once. The specimen sequenced was naive CD4+ T cells from blood. Receptors were obtained from a woman younger than 45 with type 1 diabetes. Both conserved end residues are part of each CDR3. Each record gives: CDR3 protein, CDR3 DNA, D gene, V gene, J gene, clone size. The D gene is left open where the match is weak. A clone size is listed for some rows: how often the clone was seen (once, few, many), or a class if it is expanded.

cdr3_aa: CASSHRLDLYNEQFF
cdr3_nt: TGCGCCAGCAGCCACCGACTAGACCTTTACAATGAGCAGTTCTTC
d_call: NA
v_call: TRBV4-1
j_call: TRBJ2-1
clone_size: NA

cdr3_aa: CASSWTVYNEQFF
cdr3_nt: TGTGCCAGCAGCTGGACTGTGTACAATGAGCAGTTCTTC
d_call: NA
v_call: TRBV2
j_call: TRBJ2-1
clone_size: NA

cdr3_aa: CASSPGTGVYGYTF
cdr3_nt: TGTGCCAGCAGCCCCGGGACAGGGGTCTATGGCTACACCTTC
d_call: TRBD1
v_call: TRBV9
j_call: TRBJ1-2
clone_size: NA

cdr3_aa: CASSLTGTGFIAEQYF
cdr3_nt: TGTGCCAGCAGCTTGACTGGGACAGGGTTTATCGCCGAGCAGTACTTC
d_call: TRBD1
v_call: TRBV5-4
j_call: TRBJ2-7
clone_size: NA

cdr3_aa: CASTAPRYPYNEQFF
cdr3_nt: TGTGCCAGCACCGCGCCCCGATACCCCTACAATGAGCAGTTCTTC
d_call: NA
v_call: TRBV6-6
j_call: TRBJ2-1
clone_size: few

cdr3_aa: CASSAETGGEAFF
cdr3_nt: TGTGCCAGCAGCGCAGAGACAGGGGGTGAAGCTTTCTTT
d_call: TRBD1
v_call: TRBV9
j_call: TRBJ1-1
clone_size: few

cdr3_aa: CASSYSGRMNTEAFF
cdr3_nt: TGTGCCAGCAGTTACAGCGGGAGGATGAACACTGAAGCTTTCTTT
d_call: NA
v_call: TRBV6-5
j_call: TRBJ1-1
clone_size: few

cdr3_aa: CASSLDRDTGELFF
cdr3_nt: TGCGCCAGCAGCTTGGATCGGGACACCGGGGAGCTGTTTTTT
d_call: NA
v_call: TRBV5-1
j_call: TRBJ2-2
clone_size: few

cdr3_aa: CASSSIAGGYTGELFF
cdr3_nt: TGTGCCAGCAGCTCTATAGCGGGAGGGTACACCGGGGAGCTGTTTTTT
d_call: TRBD2
v_call: TRBV11-2
j_call: TRBJ2-2
clone_size: NA

cdr3_aa: CASSLGVASEQYF
cdr3_nt: TGTGCCAGCAGCTTAGGGGTAGCGTCTGAGCAGTACTTC
d_call: NA
v_call: TRBV7-6
j_call: TRBJ2-7
clone_size: NA

cdr3_aa: CASSRGYSGANVLTF
cdr3_nt: TGTGCCAGCAGCCGCGGATACTCTGGGGCCAACGTCCTGACTTTC
d_call: NA
v_call: TRBV5-6
j_call: TRBJ2-6
clone_size: NA

cdr3_aa: CASSVSGQGHTGELFF
cdr3_nt: TGTGCCAGCAGCGTATCGGGCCAGGGGCACACCGGGGAGCTGTTTTTT
d_call: NA
v_call: TRBV9
j_call: TRBJ2-2
clone_size: few

cdr3_aa: CASSPLAGVSWLQYF
cdr3_nt: TGTGCCAGTAGTCCACTAGCGGGAGTTTCGTGGTTGCAGTACTTC
d_call: TRBD2
v_call: TRBV19
j_call: TRBJ2-7
clone_size: few

cdr3_aa: CASSLGGDYGYTF
cdr3_nt: TGTGCCAGCAGTCTGGGAGGGGACTATGGCTACACCTTC
d_call: NA
v_call: TRBV28
j_call: TRBJ1-2
clone_size: NA

cdr3_aa: CASSQSGSLTGELFF
cdr3_nt: TGTGCCAGCTCGCAATCCGGGAGCCTTACCGGGGAGCTGTTTTTT
d_call: NA
v_call: TRBV18
j_call: TRBJ2-2
clone_size: NA

cdr3_aa: CASRRPGTSGRYDEQFF
cdr3_nt: TGTGCCAGCAGACGCCCGGGGACTAGCGGGAGGTACGATGAGCAGTTCTTC
d_call: TRBD2
v_call: TRBV7-9
j_call: TRBJ2-1
clone_size: NA

cdr3_aa: CASSPGGSTEAFF
cdr3_nt: TGTGCCAGCTCACCAGGGGGGAGCACTGAAGCTTTCTTT
d_call: NA
v_call: TRBV18
j_call: TRBJ1-1
clone_size: NA

cdr3_aa: CSVEERGTASETQYF
cdr3_nt: TGCAGCGTTGAAGAGCGAGGGACTGCGTCGGAGACCCAGTACTTC
d_call: NA
v_call: TRBV29-1
j_call: TRBJ2-5
clone_size: few

cdr3_aa: CASTTRSNTEAFF
cdr3_nt: TGTGCCAGTACGACAAGAAGCAACACTGAAGCTTTCTTT
d_call: NA
v_call: TRBV19
j_call: TRBJ1-1
clone_size: NA

cdr3_aa: CSVGTRLNIQYF
cdr3_nt: TGCAGCGTGGGGACTAGGTTAAACATTCAGTACTTC
d_call: TRBD2
v_call: TRBV29-1
j_call: TRBJ2-4
clone_size: NA

cdr3_aa: CASSPNGQGGGNEQFF
cdr3_nt: TGTGCCAGCAGCCCCAACGGACAGGGCGGTGGCAATGAGCAGTTCTTC
d_call: TRBD1
v_call: TRBV7-3
j_call: TRBJ2-1
clone_size: few

cdr3_aa: CATSDNGRNSYEQYF
cdr3_nt: TGTGCCACCAGCGACAACGGCAGGAACTCCTACGAGCAGTACTTC
d_call: NA
v_call: TRBV15
j_call: TRBJ2-7
clone_size: few

cdr3_aa: CASSPTATNEKLFF
cdr3_nt: TGTGCCAGCAGCCCGACAGCAACTAATGAAAAACTGTTTTTT
d_call: NA
v_call: TRBV7-2
j_call: TRBJ1-4
clone_size: few

cdr3_aa: CASSAASARETQYF
cdr3_nt: TGTGCCAGCAGCGCGGCAAGTGCGCGGGAGACCCAGTACTTC
d_call: NA
v_call: TRBV2
j_call: TRBJ2-5
clone_size: few

cdr3_aa: CASTSGGTDTQYF
cdr3_nt: TGTGCCAGCACCTCGGGAGGCACAGATACGCAGTATTTT
d_call: NA
v_call: TRBV7-9
j_call: TRBJ2-3
clone_size: NA

cdr3_aa: CASSAGLAGVTGELFF
cdr3_nt: TGTGCCAGCAGCGCGGGACTAGCGGGAGTCACCGGGGAGCTGTTTTTT
d_call: TRBD2
v_call: TRBV5-4
j_call: TRBJ2-2
clone_size: few

cdr3_aa: CAITPSGRADYEQYF
cdr3_nt: TGTGCCATCACTCCTAGCGGGAGGGCCGACTACGAGCAGTACTTC
d_call: TRBD2
v_call: TRBV10-3
j_call: TRBJ2-7
clone_size: NA

cdr3_aa: CASSLVLDEQFF
cdr3_nt: TGTGCCAGCAGCTTAGTTCTCGATGAGCAGTTCTTC
d_call: NA
v_call: TRBV11-1
j_call: TRBJ2-1
clone_size: few